The rows below give T cell receptor beta chains drawn from one sample of a study of T cells in Graves' hyperthyroidism and ophthalmopathy. TCRdb reprocessed the multiplex PCR reads with MiXCR, giving one entry per CDR3 protein. The table has fewer than 500,000 distinct CDR3 sequences, approximately 14% seen once; the top ten hold approximately 13%. The material sequenced was blood. These receptors were collected from a man aged 18 to 30 with Graves' ophthalmopathy. Each CDR3 is given without its conserved first and last residue.

>TRBV20-1
SASGVGGFRTDTQY
>TRBV20-1
SAMPRGHSNQPQH
>TRBV11-2
ASSSTTSGVGTDTQY
>TRBV7-3
ASSLTLAGVRETQY
>TRBV6-1
ASRRSTGGYTEAF
>TRBV7-9
ASSLGVWTGGFEQF
>TRBV10-2
ASSVTRQETQY
>TRBV7-3
ASSQQATGELF
>TRBV27
ASSFGRQAQETQY
>TRBV4-1
ASSPTSGSFDERF
>TRBV9
ASRSGGDEQF
>TRBV6-6
ASSYEAGGRGEQF